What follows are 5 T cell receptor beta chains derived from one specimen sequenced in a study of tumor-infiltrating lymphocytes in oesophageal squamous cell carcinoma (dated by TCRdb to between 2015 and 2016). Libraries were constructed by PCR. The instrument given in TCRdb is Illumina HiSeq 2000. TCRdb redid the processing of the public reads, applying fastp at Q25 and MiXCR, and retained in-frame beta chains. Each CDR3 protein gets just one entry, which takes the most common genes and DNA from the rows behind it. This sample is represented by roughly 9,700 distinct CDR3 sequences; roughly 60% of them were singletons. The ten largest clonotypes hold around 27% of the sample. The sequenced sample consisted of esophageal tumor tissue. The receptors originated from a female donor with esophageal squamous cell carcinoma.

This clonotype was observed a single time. DNA for the CDR3: TGTGCCATCCGCGGGGGCACAGGGGTCACCGGGGAGCTGTTTTTT. Amino acid sequence: CAIRGGTGVTGELFF. The chain carries TRBV10-3 and TRBJ1-1; either TRBD1 or TRBD2 may supply D (7 bases each). The DNA end is more similar to TRBJ2-2, so the J call may be wrong. This CDR3 is built from 15 residues. The germline CDR1 and CDR2 sequences are ENHRY and SYGVKD.

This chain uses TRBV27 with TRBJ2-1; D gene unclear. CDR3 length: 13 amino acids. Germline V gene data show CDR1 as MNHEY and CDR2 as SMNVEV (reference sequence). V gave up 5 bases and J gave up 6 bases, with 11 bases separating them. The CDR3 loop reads CASSPFSFNEQFF. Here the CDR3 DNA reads TGTGCCAGCAGTCCCTTTAGTTTCAATGAGCAGTTCTTC.

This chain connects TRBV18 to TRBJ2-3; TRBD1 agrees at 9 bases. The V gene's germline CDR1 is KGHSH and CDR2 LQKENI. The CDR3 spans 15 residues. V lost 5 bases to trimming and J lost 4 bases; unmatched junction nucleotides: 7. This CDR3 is CASSRGQGTSDTQYF. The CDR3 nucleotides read TGTGCCAGCTCAAGGGGACAGGGTACGTCAGATACGCAGTATTTT. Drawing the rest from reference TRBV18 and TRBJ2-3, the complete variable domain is NAGVMQNPRHLVRRRGQEARLRCSPMKGHSHVYWYRQLPEEGLKFMVYLQKENIIDESGMPKERFSAEFPKEGPSILRIQQVVRGDSAAYFCASSRGQGTSDTQYFGPGTRLTVL.

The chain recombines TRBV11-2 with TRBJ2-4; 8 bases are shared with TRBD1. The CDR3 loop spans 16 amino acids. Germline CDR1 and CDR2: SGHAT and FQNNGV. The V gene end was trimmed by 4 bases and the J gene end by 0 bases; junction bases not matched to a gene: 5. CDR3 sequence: CASSYPTGGAKNIQYF. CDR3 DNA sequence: TGTGCCAGCAGCTACCCTACAGGGGGAGCCAAAAACATTCAGTACTTC.

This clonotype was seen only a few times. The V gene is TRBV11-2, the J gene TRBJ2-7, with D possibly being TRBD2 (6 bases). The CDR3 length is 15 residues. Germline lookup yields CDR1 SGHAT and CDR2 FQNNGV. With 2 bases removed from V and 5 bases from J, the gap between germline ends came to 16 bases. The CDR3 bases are TGTGCCAGCAGCTTACAAGCGGGTGCCCGCCACGAGCAGTACTTC. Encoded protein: CASSLQAGARHEQYF.